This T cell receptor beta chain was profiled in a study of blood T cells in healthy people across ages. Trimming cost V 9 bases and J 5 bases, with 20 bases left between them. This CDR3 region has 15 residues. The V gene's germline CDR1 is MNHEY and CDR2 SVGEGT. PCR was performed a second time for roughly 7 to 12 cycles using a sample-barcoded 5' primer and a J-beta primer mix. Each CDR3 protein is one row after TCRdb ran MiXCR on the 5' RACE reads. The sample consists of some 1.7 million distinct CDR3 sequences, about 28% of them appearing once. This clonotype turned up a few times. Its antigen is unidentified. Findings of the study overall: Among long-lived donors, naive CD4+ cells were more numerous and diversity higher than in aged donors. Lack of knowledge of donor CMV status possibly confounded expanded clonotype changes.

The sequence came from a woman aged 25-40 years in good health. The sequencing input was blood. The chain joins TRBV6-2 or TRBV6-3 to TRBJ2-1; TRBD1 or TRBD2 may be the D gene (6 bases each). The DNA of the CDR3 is TGTGCCAGACTCCGCGAACGGGGGCCCCACAATGAGCAGTTCTTC. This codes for CARLRERGPHNEQFF.